The source of this TCR beta chain is a study of T-cell memory formation after mild COVID-19. Study summary: TCR clustering was largely donor specific. Study-level findings and limits: Clones shrinking between day 15 and 85 showed a balanced CD4/CD8 split, and those that grew later tilted toward CD4+.

This clonotype was counted only a few times. What it binds is not known. TCRdb reprocessed the 5' RACE reads via MiXCR and lists one record per CDR3 protein. The profile shows more than 400,000 distinct CDR3 sequences, 15% to 20% of them singletons. This receptor was taken from an adult woman who had mild COVID-19 (a few samples of this study predate the infection). Cell type and time point are not known. The sample comprised PBMCs or a T cell subset sorted from them (not recorded which).

CDR3 in DNA: TGCAGCGTTGGGGCGGGAGGTGGTTCGGGTGAGCAGTACTTC. Protein product: CSVGAGGGSGEQYF. The rearrangement joins TRBV29-1 to TRBJ2-7; 8 bases agree with TRBD2. V gave up 4 bases and J gave up 7 bases; unmatched junction bases: 12. This CDR3 contains 14 residues. Germline values: CDR1 SQVTM, CDR2 ANQGSEA.